This entry lists 24 T cell receptor beta chains sequenced from one sample in a study of OX40 agonist ivuxolimab in advanced cancers. Using immunoSEQ multiplex PCR, the repertoire was profiled, and TCRdb retains in-frame clones only, with some absent. The sample records some 95,000 clones, about 91% being singletons. Specimen: CD4+ or CD8+ T cells sorted from blood, collected in a trial of the OX40 agonist ivuxolimab. The receptors come from an adult with an advanced solid tumor such as melanoma, head and neck, liver or kidney cancer.

This chain connects TRBV7-2 to TRBJ2-2; 7 nucleotides align to TRBD1. CDR3 size: 16 residues. Per the germline V gene, CDR1 is SGHTA and CDR2 is FQGNSA. The J segment lost 0 bases and the V segment lost 0 bases, leaving 1 base of the junction unmatched. The CDR3 sequence is CASSLAGQTNTGELFF. The CDR3 nucleotides read TGTGCCAGCAGCTTAGCGGGACAGACGAACACCGGGGAGCTGTTTTTT.

CDR3 residues: CASGLVSGGAGEQYF. DNA of the CDR3: TGTGCTAGTGGTTTGGTATCCGGGGGGGCGGGAGAGCAGTACTTC. The rearrangement links TRBV12-5 to TRBJ2-7; TRBD2 matches at 8 bases. Germline V gene lookup returns CDR1 LGHNT and CDR2 FRNRAP. The CDR3 runs to 15 residues. The V gene end was trimmed by 0 bases and the J gene end by 7 bases; junction bases not matched to a gene: 8.

The V and J genes are TRBV19 and TRBJ2-2, with 7 bases that match TRBD2. This CDR3 has 15 residues. Trimming removed 5 bases from V and 5 bases from J; junction bases left unmatched: 8. CDR1 and CDR2 (germline): LNHDA, SQIVND (reference sequence). CDR3 bases: TGTGCCAGTAGTCCCCAAGCGGGAAGAACCGGGGAGCTGTTTTTT. This sequence encodes CASSPQAGRTGELFF.

This sequence joins TRBV5-1 and TRBJ1-4; no firm D call. Germline V gives CDR1 SGHRS, CDR2 YFSETQ. This CDR3 region has 13 residues. Trimming pared 5 bases from V and 8 bases from J, leaving 13 bases between. CDR3 sequence: CASSQRPQEKLFF. The CDR3 nucleotides are TGCGCCAGCAGTCAACGGCCCCAAGAAAAACTGTTTTTT.

CDR3 bases: TGTGCCAGCAGTGCGGGACAGAGCATGAACACTGAAGCTTTCTTT. It is translated as CASSAGQSMNTEAFF. The chain is built from TRBV6-6 and TRBJ1-1, with 7 bases fitting TRBD1. V gave up 5 bases and J gave up 0 bases; unmatched junction bases: 6. Germline loops: CDR1 MNHNY, CDR2 SVGAGI (reference sequence). This CDR3 region has 15 residues.

The DNA for the CDR3 is TGTGCCACCAGCAGAGATCTTATGACTAGGACAGATACGCAGTATTTT. It codes for CATSRDLMTRTDTQYF. This sequence joins TRBV15 and TRBJ2-3, with D possibly TRBD2 on 6 matching bases. The CDR3 runs to 16 residues. V lost 0 bases and J 3 bases, leaving 13 bases between the germline ends. The germline V gene encodes CDR1 LNHNV and CDR2 YYDKDF (reference sequence).

This clone came up once. The J gene is TRBJ1-2, the V gene TRBV19; D is uncertain. CDR3 length: 12 residues. Trimming removed 7 bases at V and 11 bases at J, with 17 bases between. From germline, CDR1 is LNHDA and CDR2 SQIVND (reference sequence). CDR3 bases: TGTGCCAGTAAGACCGAGGAGAGGCGTTACACCTTC. Translating gives CASKTEERRYTF.

This clone has only one observation. The chain employs TRBV11-2 and TRBJ1-4; no firm D call. Looked up from germline, CDR1 is SGHAT and CDR2 is FQNNGV. The V end was cut by 0 bases, the J end by 7 bases, with 9 bases between. The CDR3 loop spans 14 amino acids. CDR3 bases: TGTGCCAGCAGCTTAGATCTAACGCGTGAAAAACTGTTTTTT. Translating gives CASSLDLTREKLFF.

The rearrangement joins TRBV11-3 to TRBJ2-5; D remains unclear. V shed 1 base and J shed 3 bases, with 9 bases lying between them. Germline V gene sequence: CDR1 SGHNT, CDR2 YENEEA. The CDR3 is 14 amino acids. CDR3 residues: CASSLAFAEETQYF. The DNA of the CDR3 is TGTGCCAGCAGCTTAGCGTTTGCGGAAGAGACCCAGTACTTC.

This clone was counted a single time. The rearrangement uses TRBV27 and TRBJ2-7; D is possibly TRBD1 (6 bases). V was trimmed by 5 bases and J by 3 bases, leaving 8 bases between them. Per the germline V gene, CDR1 is MNHEY and CDR2 is SMNVEV (reference sequence). CDR3 length: 12 residues. CDR3: CASSLQGYEQYF. The CDR3 DNA reads TGTGCCAGCAGTCTACAGGGCTACGAGCAGTACTTC.

This chain joins TRBV5-4 and TRBJ1-1; D not resolved. The V gene's germline CDR1 is SGHNT and CDR2 YYREEE (reference sequence). Deletions cut 0 bases from V and 4 bases from J, with 13 bases between. The CDR3 is 15 residues long. The CDR3 reads CASSLVVLGGTEAFF. CDR3 coding DNA: TGTGCCAGCAGCTTGGTAGTTCTGGGAGGCACTGAAGCTTTCTTT.

CDR3 nucleotides: TGTGCCAGCAGCCAACTTGGGACCGAAGAGACCCAGTACTTC. Translating gives CASSQLGTEETQYF. V usage is TRBV4-2 and J usage is TRBJ2-5; D possibly matches TRBD1 or TRBD2 (5 bases each). Trimming stripped 2 bases from V and 3 bases from J, with 10 bases between. The CDR3 covers 14 residues. Germline V gene data show CDR1 as LGHNA and CDR2 as YNFKEQ.

The count of this clone is one. The V call is TRBV6-1, the J call TRBJ1-3; no firm D call. V was clipped by 7 bases and J by 3 bases, with 16 bases between them. Germline V lookup: CDR1 MNHNS, CDR2 SASEGT. This CDR3 has 15 amino acids. The CDR3 is CASTLGSSFGNTIYF. The CDR3 nucleotides read TGTGCCAGCACCCTGGGGAGTTCTTTTGGAAACACCATATATTTT.

This chain links TRBV2 with TRBJ1-1; D is uncertain. Germline CDR1 reads SNHLY; CDR2 reads FYNNEI. V gave up 9 bases and J gave up 1 base, with 6 bases separating them. The CDR3 is 11 amino acids. The CDR3 spells CARARNTEAFF. The DNA for the CDR3 is TGTGCCAGAGCGAGGAACACTGAAGCTTTCTTT.

V is TRBV6-6 and J is TRBJ2-3; TRBD2 matches 8 bases. The CDR3 runs to 14 residues. The germline V gene has CDR1 MNHNY and CDR2 SVGAGI (reference sequence). The V segment lost 8 bases and the J segment 5 bases; nucleotides outside the gene matches: 9. CDR3: CASRVGGAKDTQYF. The CDR3 coding sequence is TGTGCCAGCCGGGTCGGGGGGGCCAAAGATACGCAGTATTTT.

The CDR3 is CASSLRLNTEAFF. In nucleotides, the CDR3 is TGTGCCAGTAGCCTGCGACTGAACACTGAAGCTTTCTTT. This chain joins TRBV19 and TRBJ1-1; D remains unclear. CDR1 and CDR2 (germline): LNHDA, SQIVND (reference sequence). Trimming took off 6 bases at V and 0 bases at J, with 8 bases between the two ends. The CDR3 extends over 13 amino acids.

The rearrangement links TRBV5-4 to TRBJ2-3; D uncertain. With 4 bases removed from V and 0 bases from J, the gap between germline ends came to 12 bases. Germline V gives CDR1 SGHNT, CDR2 YYREEE (reference sequence). CDR3 length: 15 amino acids. CDR3 residues: CASSTPYPSTDTQYF. The CDR3 bases are TGTGCCAGCAGCACCCCGTATCCTAGCACAGATACGCAGTATTTT.

The rearrangement uses TRBV4-1 and TRBJ2-7; the D gene could be TRBD1 or TRBD2 (6 bases each). This CDR3 region has 15 residues. The V and J ends lost 0 bases and 8 bases respectively, with 17 bases between them. Germline V gene data show CDR1 as MGHRA and CDR2 as YSYEKL. The CDR3 loop is CASSQDVGGLIKQYF. The CDR3 DNA is TGCGCCAGCAGCCAAGATGTGGGGGGCTTAATAAAGCAGTACTTC.

The chain joins TRBV7-9 to TRBJ1-2; unclear D gene. V dropped 3 bases and J dropped 10 bases, with 12 bases sitting between them. CDR1 SEHNR and CDR2 FQNEAQ come from the germline V gene (reference sequence). The CDR3 has 12 residues. In DNA, the CDR3 is TGTGCCAGCAGCTTCACTAATCAGGCCTACACCTTC. This encodes CASSFTNQAYTF.

This clone appeared a single time. The chain links TRBV18 to TRBJ1-4; unclear D gene. Germline V CDR1 and CDR2: KGHSH, LQKENI. The CDR3 sequence is 13 residues long. The germline V and J ends were trimmed by 2 bases and 7 bases, with 8 bases remaining between them. The CDR3 DNA follows: TGTGCCAGCTCACCAGGGGTCGTTGAAAAACTGTTTTTT. It codes for CASSPGVVEKLFF.

The CDR3 bases are TGTGCCAGCAGTTACTATAGCGGGGGGGCTGGTGAGCAGTTCTTC. Translated, it gives CASSYYSGGAGEQFF. The chain carries TRBV6-5 and TRBJ2-1; 11 bases are a match to TRBD2. From germline, CDR1 is MNHEY and CDR2 SVGAGI. The length of the CDR3 is 15 residues. The V and J ends lost 1 base and 9 bases, in that order; junction bases with no gene match: 5.

V usage is TRBV6-5 and J usage is TRBJ2-3; the D gene is possibly TRBD2 (6 bases). Germline lookup yields CDR1 MNHEY and CDR2 SVGAGI. This CDR3 spans 14 amino acids. V lost 4 bases to trimming and J lost 0 bases, with 8 bases between them. CDR3 loop: CASSWGVSTDTQYF. For the CDR3, the DNA is TGTGCCAGCAGTTGGGGGGTTAGCACAGATACGCAGTATTTT.

The rearrangement joins TRBV5-4 to TRBJ2-1, with TRBD2 matching 8 bases. Germline V gene lookup returns CDR1 SGHNT and CDR2 YYREEE (reference sequence). V gave up 0 bases and J gave up 7 bases; unmatched junction bases: 6. The CDR3 extends over 15 amino acids. Here the CDR3 reads CASSLGLAGANEQFF. CDR3 bases: TGTGCCAGCAGCTTGGGGCTAGCGGGCGCGAATGAGCAGTTCTTC.

The chain is built from TRBV5-6 and TRBJ2-6; perhaps TRBD1 as D (6 bases). With 2 bases removed from V and 1 base from J, the gap between germline ends came to 7 bases. The CDR3 consists of 15 residues. Germline CDR1 and CDR2: SGHDT and YYEEEE. In nucleotides, the CDR3 is TGTGCCAGCAGCTTCAGGGGTTCTGGGGCCAACGTCCTGACTTTC. Translation: CASSFRGSGANVLTF. Filled out from reference TRBV5-6 and TRBJ2-6, the complete variable domain reads DAGVTQSPTHLIKTRGQQVTLRCSPKSGHDTVSWYQQALGQGPQFIFQYYEEEERQRGNFPDRFSGHQFPNYSSELNVNALLLGDSALYLCASSFRGSGANVLTFGAGSRLTVL.